This TCR beta chain originates from a study of cytomegalovirus exposure and HLA in healthy donors. The study, taken as a whole, reports: As a later analysis showed, a missense DCLRE1C variant was linked to trimming of TCR beta V- and J-genes.

With 60 Vbeta and 13 Jbeta primers, the PCR was carried out. Profiling relied on immunoSEQ multiplex PCR, and the TCRdb table lists in-frame clones only, not all of them. This sample's table has about 120,000 clones. Looked up from germline, CDR1 is SGHRS and CDR2 is YFSETQ. The CDR3 totals 16 residues. J gave up 6 bases and V 3 bases, and 12 bases lay outside the gene matches. On this clone itself: No antigen is known for it.

The chain uses TRBV5-1 and TRBJ2-1; 7 bases are a match to TRBD2. The sample comprised PBMCs. The clonotype was recovered from a man aged 40-49 years in good health and CMV-seropositive. CDR3 loop: CASSSSTSLAVNEQFF. For the CDR3, the DNA is TGCGCCAGCAGCTCATCGACTAGCTTGGCGGTCAATGAGCAGTTCTTC.